These 10 T cell receptor beta chains were all obtained from the same sample, sequenced in a study of T cell responses to AZD1222 COVID-19 vaccine. TCRdb's copy holds only in-frame clones and misses some; the assay was immunoSEQ multiplex PCR. The table includes 100,000 to 150,000 clones, approximately 91% detected once. The sequenced sample was peripheral blood, obtained on day 0 of AZD1222 vaccination. The origin of the receptors is an adult in good health.

The chain carries TRBV7-6 and TRBJ2-7; TRBD1 matches 11 bases. The CDR3 has 17 amino acids. After removal of 5 bases from V and 7 bases from J, the junction contained 16 bases not matched to a gene. CDR1 SGHVS and CDR2 FNYEAQ come from the germline V gene. The CDR3 DNA reads TGTGCCAGCAGCCCCCGCGGTGGCGGACAGGGGGCTCGGGAGCAGTACTTC. Its translation is CASSPRGGGQGAREQYF.

The rearrangement links TRBV6-5 to TRBJ2-7; 9 nucleotides align to TRBD1. The V gene end was trimmed by 7 bases and the J gene end by 9 bases; junction bases not matched to a gene: 16. This CDR3 is 15 amino acids long. The V gene's germline CDR1 is MNHEY and CDR2 SVGAGI. Written as DNA, the CDR3 is TGTGCCAGCACTGCCAGGACAGGGGCTTTGCAGGGGCAGTACTTC. Amino acids: CASTARTGALQGQYF.

The chain couples TRBV6-2 or TRBV6-3 to TRBJ1-4; D gene ambiguous. From germline, CDR1 is MNHEY and CDR2 SVGEGT. Deletions cut 3 bases from V and 8 bases from J, with 19 bases between. The CDR3 is 16 amino acids. The CDR3: CASSYFHREEYEKLFF. Written as DNA, the CDR3 is TGTGCCAGCAGTTATTTCCACCGGGAAGAGTACGAAAAACTGTTTTTT.

V gene TRBV4-3 combines with J gene TRBJ1-2, with D unresolved. The CDR3 sequence is 13 residues long. Deletions cut 0 bases from V and 4 bases from J, with 6 bases between. Germline V lookup: CDR1 LGHNA, CDR2 YSLEER. The CDR3 loop is CASSQDKFYGYTF. In DNA, the CDR3 is TGCGCCAGCAGCCAAGATAAGTTCTATGGCTACACCTTC.

The CDR3 DNA follows: TGTGCCAGCAGCCAACGGGGGCTGGTTGAAAAACTGTTTTTT. It yields the protein CASSQRGLVEKLFF. The V and J genes are TRBV14 and TRBJ1-4, with D possibly matching TRBD1 (6 bases). Germline values: CDR1 SGHDN, CDR2 FVKESK. Trimming left V 2 bases short and J 7 bases short, with 11 bases between. This CDR3 contains 14 residues.

This clone was seen only once. The rearrangement uses TRBV11-2 and TRBJ2-1; D gene ambiguous. Trimming left V 5 bases short and J 7 bases short, with 6 bases between. The CDR3 is 11 amino acids. Germline V gene data show CDR1 as SGHAT and CDR2 as FQNNGV. CDR3 sequence (DNA): TGTGCCAGCAGCCTTATTAATGAGCAGTTCTTC. Residues: CASSLINEQFF. The full variable domain, in which reference TRBV11-2 and TRBJ2-1 provide the parts outside the CDR3, is EAGVAQSPRYKIIEKRQSVAFWCNPISGHATLYWYQQILGQGPKLLIQFQNNGVVDDSQLPKDRFSAERLKGVDSTLKIQPAKLEDSAVYLCASSLINEQFFGPGTRLTVL.

The chain is built from TRBV6-5 and TRBJ1-2; 7 bases fit TRBD1. The germline V gene encodes CDR1 MNHEY and CDR2 SVGAGI. CDR3 length: 12 amino acids. The trim removed 6 bases at V and 2 bases at J, leaving 0 bases unmatched. In nucleotides, the CDR3 is TGTGCCAGCAGGGGACAGAACTATGGCTACACCTTC. Protein product: CASRGQNYGYTF.

CDR3 sequence reads: CASGLVGNLDTEAFF. The CDR3 DNA follows: TGTGCTAGTGGTTTGGTAGGGAATTTGGACACTGAAGCTTTCTTT. V gene TRBV12-5 combines with J gene TRBJ1-1; D gene unclear. V gave up 0 bases and J gave up 3 bases, with 11 bases separating them. The germline V gene encodes CDR1 LGHNT and CDR2 FRNRAP. The CDR3 runs 15 residues.

This clone was seen once. The CDR3 loop is CAWRTLGNTIYF. For the CDR3, the DNA is TGTGCCTGGAGGACGTTAGGAAACACCATATATTTT. The V gene is TRBV30, the J gene TRBJ1-3; D gene uncertain. The CDR3 consists of 12 residues. V shed 3 bases and J shed 4 bases, with 7 bases lying between them. The germline V gene encodes CDR1 GTSNPN and CDR2 SVGIG (reference sequence).

This chain joins TRBV7-9 and TRBJ1-1; D remains ambiguous. The CDR3 contains 14 residues. V lost 5 bases and J 6 bases, leaving 16 bases between the germline ends. Germline V gene data show CDR1 as SEHNR and CDR2 as FQNEAQ (reference sequence). DNA for the CDR3: TGTGCCAGCAGCATCCCATTGATAGGGCCTGAAGCTTTCTTT. Translated: CASSIPLIGPEAFF.